The 4 T cell receptor beta chains presented below share a single source sample, sequenced in a study of blood T cell repertoires in COVID-19. This table comes from immunoSEQ multiplex PCR, and its TCRdb copy is limited to in-frame clones, with some not included. In the table there are hundreds of thousands of clones, around 89% of which are singletons. The sample comprised PBMCs or T cells enriched from blood (not recorded which). The receptor source for this set is a man aged 25 to 45 who had recovered from COVID-19.

V usage is TRBV28 and J usage is TRBJ2-1; possible D gene TRBD1, 6 bases. The germline gives CDR1 MDHEN, CDR2 SYDVKM. The CDR3 has 16 amino acids. Trimming removed 2 bases at V and 0 bases at J, with 11 bases between. The CDR3 coding sequence is TGTGCCAGCAGTTTAGGGGGCCTGAGCTCCTACAATGAGCAGTTCTTC. The encoded protein is CASSLGGLSSYNEQFF.

This clone was detected a few times. J is TRBJ1-5 and V is TRBV28; a weak D match, TRBD1 (5 bases). Per the germline V gene, CDR1 is MDHEN and CDR2 is SYDVKM. This CDR3 has 14 amino acids. Trimming removed 4 bases at V and 4 bases at J, with 11 bases between. The CDR3 reads CASSYGGENQPQHF. CDR3 DNA sequence: TGTGCCAGCAGTTATGGGGGGGAGAATCAGCCCCAGCATTTT. The full variable domain, completed using reference TRBV28 and TRBJ1-5, is DVKVTQSSRYLVKRTGEKVFLECVQDMDHENMFWYRQDPGLGLRLIYFSYDVKMKEKGDIPEGYSVSREKKERFSLILESASTNQTSMYLCASSYGGENQPQHFGDGTRLSIL.

This clone was observed a few times. Other DNA variants within this sample encode the same CDR3. V and J are TRBV29-1 and TRBJ2-2, with 8 bases identical to TRBD1. This CDR3 spans 13 amino acids. From germline, CDR1 is SQVTM and CDR2 ANQGSEA. V was clipped by 6 bases and J by 4 bases; unmatched bases: 4. The CDR3, as DNA: TGCAGCGTGTCCGGGACAGGCACCGGGGAGCTGTTTTTT. Its translation: CSVSGTGTGELFF.

The J gene is TRBJ2-7, the V gene TRBV25-1; a possible D gene is TRBD2 (6 bases). In germline, CDR1 is MGHDK, CDR2 SYGVNS. The V end lost 11 bases, the J end lost 2 bases, and 19 bases lay between the germline ends. This CDR3 region has 14 residues. This chain's CDR3 is CASQVGDSTYEQYF. As DNA, the CDR3 is TGTGCCTCCCAAGTGGGGGACTCTACCTACGAGCAGTACTTC.